The rows below give T cell receptor beta chains drawn from one sample of a study of cytomegalovirus exposure and HLA in healthy donors. Clones were read by immunoSEQ multiplex PCR, and TCRdb kept only the in-frame ones, dropping some. The table lists 100,000 to 150,000 clones, roughly four fifths of them singletons. The sample consisted of PBMCs. Receptors were obtained from a woman in her forties or fifties in good health and CMV-seropositive. The CDR3 runs from the conserved cysteine through the conserved F or W. The order of the fields is J gene, CDR3 length, V gene, CDR3 protein.

j_call: TRBJ1-1; cdr3_length: 15; v_call: TRBV5-1; cdr3_aa: CASSLRGGANTEAFF
j_call: TRBJ1-2; cdr3_length: 15; v_call: TRBV4-2; cdr3_aa: CASSQDRQGGGGYTF
j_call: TRBJ2-7; cdr3_length: 16; v_call: TRBV11-2; cdr3_aa: CASSLVAGGPRDEQYF
j_call: TRBJ1-2; cdr3_length: 14; v_call: TRBV2; cdr3_aa: CASSSQGSNYGYTF
j_call: TRBJ1-5; cdr3_length: 18; v_call: TRBV7-9; cdr3_aa: CASSLARGTRGSNQPQHF
j_call: TRBJ2-3; cdr3_length: 14; v_call: TRBV5-4; cdr3_aa: CASSFSGSPDTQYF
j_call: TRBJ2-5; cdr3_length: 15; v_call: TRBV5-1; cdr3_aa: CASSRGQAKGETQYF
j_call: TRBJ1-2; cdr3_length: 12; v_call: TRBV13; cdr3_aa: CASSLGRNGYTF
j_call: TRBJ2-5; cdr3_length: 16; v_call: TRBV7-2; cdr3_aa: CASSPWASGGGETQYF
j_call: TRBJ1-1; cdr3_length: 17; v_call: TRBV6-1; cdr3_aa: CASSGWASQTRNTEAFF
j_call: TRBJ2-1; cdr3_length: 18; v_call: TRBV11-3; cdr3_aa: CASSLEGTSGGQVNEQFF
j_call: TRBJ1-2; cdr3_length: 14; v_call: TRBV19; cdr3_aa: CATHPGQGNYGYTF
j_call: TRBJ2-7; cdr3_length: 19; v_call: TRBV7-9; cdr3_aa: CASSLSRDRDRFYTYEQYF
j_call: TRBJ1-6; cdr3_length: 17; v_call: TRBV7-9; cdr3_aa: CASSPNRGVGFRSPLHF
j_call: TRBJ2-1; cdr3_length: 16; v_call: TRBV5-1; cdr3_aa: CASSLAIGGAGNEQFF
j_call: TRBJ2-7; cdr3_length: 15; v_call: TRBV2; cdr3_aa: CASRDGTGYSYEQYF